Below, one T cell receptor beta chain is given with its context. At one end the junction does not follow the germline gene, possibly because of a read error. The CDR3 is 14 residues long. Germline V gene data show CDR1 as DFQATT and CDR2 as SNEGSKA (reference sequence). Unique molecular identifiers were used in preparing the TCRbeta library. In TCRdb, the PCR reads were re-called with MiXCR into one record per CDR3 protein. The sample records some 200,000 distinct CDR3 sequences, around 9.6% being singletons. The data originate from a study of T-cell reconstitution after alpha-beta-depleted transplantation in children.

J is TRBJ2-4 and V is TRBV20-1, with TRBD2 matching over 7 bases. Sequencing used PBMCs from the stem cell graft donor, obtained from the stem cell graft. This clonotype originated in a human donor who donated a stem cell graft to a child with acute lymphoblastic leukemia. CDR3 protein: CCARDPGWEGYQYF. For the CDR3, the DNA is TGCTGTGCTAGAGATCCCGGGTGGGAGGGTTATCAGTACTTC.